The 31 T cell receptor beta chains below come from one sample, sequenced in a study of Graves' ophthalmopathy and Graves' hyperthyroidism. Researchers took RNA transcripts and amplified TCR beta CDR3 regions from them. RT-PCR with HTBI primers came first, then second-round multiplex PCR. TCRdb independently ran MiXCR on the multiplex PCR reads; one entry per CDR3 protein. The sample lists some 150,000 distinct CDR3 sequences; around 40% were seen once. Specimen: peripheral blood. The receptor source for this set is a man younger than 40 with Graves' ophthalmopathy.

This clonotype showed up many times. The chain uses TRBV7-2 and TRBJ1-5; no clear D gene. The V end was cut by 5 bases, the J end by 9 bases, with 20 bases between. The CDR3 totals 15 residues. The germline V gene encodes CDR1 SGHTA and CDR2 FQGNSA. CDR3 in amino acids: CASSLLDPGRSPQHF. The CDR3 DNA reads as TGTGCCAGCAGCCTATTGGACCCTGGGCGTTCGCCCCAGCATTTT.

This clonotype came up many times. The chain is built from TRBV5-5 and TRBJ2-7; D is possibly TRBD1 or TRBD2 (5 bases each). Per the germline V gene, CDR1 is SGHKS and CDR2 is YYEKEE (reference sequence). V lost 4 bases to trimming and J lost 5 bases, with 13 bases between them. This CDR3 is built from 13 residues. CDR3 in amino acids: CASSPGTPDEQYF. CDR3 sequence (DNA): TGTGCCAGCAGCCCCGGGACCCCCGACGAGCAGTACTTC.

J is TRBJ1-5 and V is TRBV12-3 or TRBV12-4, with 8 nucleotides matching TRBD1. CDR3 length: 15 residues. With V trimmed by 6 bases and J by 6 bases, 10 bases remained unmatched. The DNA of the CDR3 is TGTGCCAGCAGCACAGACAGGGGAACGGGTCAGCCCCAGCATTTT. It translates to CASSTDRGTGQPQHF.

This sequence joins TRBV12-3 or TRBV12-4 and TRBJ1-2; 7 nucleotides align to TRBD1. The V and J ends lost 8 bases and 2 bases, in that order; junction bases with no gene match: 5. The CDR3 sequence is 13 residues long. This chain's CDR3 is CASALGQNYGYTF. The CDR3 bases are TGTGCCAGCGCATTGGGACAGAACTATGGCTACACCTTC.

Turning to this clonotype: The junction differs from germline at one of its ends, possibly a read error. The chain recombines TRBV4-2 with TRBJ2-7; the match to TRBD1 covers 7 bases. CDR1 is LGHNA, CDR2 YNFKEQ, per germline. The CDR3 spans 12 residues. In DNA form, the CDR3 reads TGTGCCAGCAGCCATGGACAGGCCCCTTCGGACTTC. It translates to CASSHGQAPSDF.

This clonotype appeared many times. The gene calls are TRBV29-1 and TRBJ2-4; possibly TRBD1 or TRBD2 for D (7 bases each). Germline CDR1 and CDR2: SQVTM and ANQGSEA. This CDR3 spans 13 amino acids. Trimming removed 7 bases at V and 5 bases at J, with 15 bases between. CDR3 protein: CSASGQVQNIQYF. In DNA form, the CDR3 reads TGCAGCGCTAGCGGACAGGTCCAAAACATTCAGTACTTC.

This clonotype appeared once. The rearrangement uses TRBV28 and TRBJ2-7; D assignment may be TRBD1 or TRBD2 (7 bases each). In germline, CDR1 is MDHEN, CDR2 SYDVKM. The ends were cut back, 7 bases at V and 1 base at J, with 11 bases in the middle. This CDR3 comprises 13 residues. The CDR3: CASTQGGSYEQYF. In DNA, the CDR3 is TGTGCCAGCACGCAGGGGGGGTCCTACGAGCAGTACTTC.

In this sample, this clonotype turned up many times. The gene calls are TRBV20-1 and TRBJ2-7, with D possibly being TRBD1 (5 bases). The CDR3 extends over 15 amino acids. V was pared by 5 bases and J by 3 bases, with 20 bases between. The V gene's germline CDR1 is DFQATT and CDR2 SNEGSKA (reference sequence). The CDR3 protein is CSAAPPTGALYEQYF. The CDR3 DNA reads TGCAGTGCTGCCCCCCCCACAGGAGCCCTCTACGAGCAGTACTTC.

This clonotype was observed many times. CDR3 coding DNA: TGTGCCTGGAGTGTAACTTTGGATTCCCCGGTGGGAGCTTTCTTT. Translated, it gives CAWSVTLDSPVGAFF. V usage is TRBV30 and J usage is TRBJ1-1; D not resolved. The CDR3 extends over 15 amino acids. V was clipped by 0 bases and J by 10 bases, with 21 bases between them. CDR1 is GTSNPN and CDR2 is SVGIG in the germline V gene (reference sequence).

This clonotype was counted a single time. The chain couples TRBV28 to TRBJ2-5; 7 bases are a match to TRBD2. The CDR3 loop spans 17 amino acids. Germline CDR1 is MDHEN and CDR2 is SYDVKM. Trimming removed 6 bases from V and 5 bases from J; junction bases left unmatched: 18. The chain's CDR3 is CASSFGTTTRREETQYF. CDR3 bases: TGTGCCAGCAGCTTTGGGACTACGACCAGGCGGGAGGAGACCCAGTACTTC.

The rearrangement links TRBV7-2 to TRBJ1-2, with 9 positions matching TRBD1. Germline V CDR1 and CDR2: SGHTA, FQGNSA. Trimming removed 5 bases from V and 7 bases from J; junction bases left unmatched: 5. The CDR3 has 13 residues. CDR3 DNA sequence: TGTGCCAGCAGCCCCGGACAGGGGTTTGGCTACACCTTC. This sequence encodes CASSPGQGFGYTF.

This clonotype was seen repeatedly, ten times or more. The V gene is TRBV6-5, the J gene TRBJ1-2; D call uncertain. Germline V gives CDR1 MNHEY, CDR2 SVGAGI. V lost 2 bases and J 7 bases, leaving 14 bases between the germline ends. This CDR3 region has 14 residues. DNA of the CDR3: TGTGCCAGCAGTTACCCTGGCCATGGAGGTGGCTACACCTTC. This sequence encodes CASSYPGHGGGYTF.

This chain connects TRBV6-5 to TRBJ1-2; D is possibly TRBD1 (6 bases). V gave up 2 bases and J gave up 7 bases, with 14 bases separating them. The CDR3 runs 14 residues. Germline V CDR1 and CDR2: MNHEY, SVGAGI. This chain's CDR3 is CASSYASGGRGYTF. The CDR3 DNA sequence: TGTGCCAGCAGTTACGCCAGCGGGGGCCGTGGCTACACCTTC.

V usage is TRBV6-1 and J usage is TRBJ1-1, with no clear D. V was trimmed by 7 bases and J by 4 bases, leaving 7 bases between them. Germline values: CDR1 MNHNS, CDR2 SASEGT. The CDR3 runs to 11 residues. The CDR3 region has the DNA TGTGCCAGCACCCCGAGCACTGAAGCTTTCTTT. It is translated as CASTPSTEAFF.

This clonotype has a count of ten or more. The chain has TRBV7-2 and TRBJ2-7; 8 nucleotides align to TRBD2. The CDR3 runs to 13 residues. Per germline, CDR1 SGHTA and CDR2 FQGNSA. The V and J ends lost 1 base and 9 bases, in that order; junction bases with no gene match: 5. The chain's CDR3 is CASSLVGTRVQYF. DNA of the CDR3: TGTGCCAGCAGCTTAGTCGGGACTAGAGTGCAGTACTTC.

Many counts were recorded for this clonotype. This rearrangement joins TRBV20-1 to TRBJ2-2, with 9 bases aligning to TRBD2. The CDR3 totals 16 residues. The ends lost 1 base at V and 6 bases at J; junction bases unmatched: 9. Germline V gene lookup returns CDR1 DFQATT and CDR2 SNEGSKA (reference sequence). CDR3 loop: CSARGGGTSISGELFF. The CDR3 coding sequence is TGCAGTGCTAGAGGAGGCGGGACTAGCATATCCGGGGAGCTGTTTTTT.

Many counts were recorded for this clonotype. The rearrangement uses TRBV2 and TRBJ2-7; D call uncertain. The CDR3 runs to 14 residues. Germline CDR1 and CDR2: SNHLY and FYNNEI. The V end was cut by 0 bases, the J end by 6 bases, with 12 bases between. The CDR3 is CASSEAGTSREQYF. CDR3 sequence (DNA): TGTGCCAGCAGTGAAGCGGGCACCTCACGCGAGCAGTACTTC.

Of note for this clonotype: The germline gene is not matched at one end of the junction; a read error may be the cause. The rearrangement uses TRBV28 and TRBJ1-2, with D uncertain. CDR3 size: 14 residues. Per germline, CDR1 MDHEN and CDR2 SYDVKM. CDR3 bases: TGTGCCGGCAGTTTCGGGATCTCCTGGGGTGGCTACACCTTC. Translating gives CAGSFGISWGGYTF.

Many counts were recorded for this clonotype. The chain recombines TRBV6-2 or TRBV6-3 with TRBJ1-2, with D possibly matching TRBD1 (5 bases). The CDR3 is 13 residues long. The ends were cut back, 6 bases at V and 4 bases at J, with 12 bases in the middle. Germline CDR1 and CDR2: MNHEY and SVGEGT. In DNA, the CDR3 is TGTGCCAGCAGCCCACGGGGCGCCTATGGCTACACCTTC. This encodes CASSPRGAYGYTF.

This clonotype was observed many times. V usage is TRBV11-1 and J usage is TRBJ1-1; TRBD1 matches 7 bases. Germline CDR1 and CDR2: SGHAT and FQDESV (reference sequence). V lost 2 bases and J lost 2; bases outside the gene matches: 14. The CDR3 extends over 18 amino acids. The CDR3 loop is CASSLIRFRDSLNTEAFF. DNA for the CDR3: TGTGCCAGCAGCTTAATTAGATTTAGGGACAGTCTAAACACTGAAGCTTTCTTT. The full variable domain, with the rest looked up from reference TRBV11-1 and TRBJ1-1, is EAEVAQSPRYKITEKSQAVAFWCDPISGHATLYWYRQILGQGPELLVQFQDESVVDDSQLPKDRFSAERLKGVDSTLKIQPAELGDSAMYLCASSLIRFRDSLNTEAFFGQGTRLTVV.

CDR3 residues: CASSRELDRTDTQYF. CDR3 sequence (DNA): TGTGCCAGCAGCAGAGAGTTAGATCGCACAGATACGCAGTATTTT. The V and J genes are TRBV9 and TRBJ2-3, with D uncertain. The V gene's germline CDR1 is SGDLS and CDR2 YYNGEE. Trimming pared 4 bases from V and 1 base from J, leaving 13 bases between. This CDR3 region has 15 residues.

This clonotype was counted many times. This chain links TRBV7-8 with TRBJ2-5, with D perhaps being TRBD1 or TRBD2 (5 bases each). V lost 1 base, J lost 4 bases, and 10 bases lay in between. This CDR3 region has 14 residues. Looked up from germline, CDR1 is SGHVS and CDR2 is FQNEAQ. CDR3 region: CASSLVGEPETQYF. The CDR3 region has the DNA TGTGCCAGCAGCTTAGTGGGGGAGCCAGAGACCCAGTACTTC.

This chain joins TRBV6-2 or TRBV6-3 and TRBJ2-7; a weak D match, TRBD2 (6 bases). Germline V gives CDR1 MNHEY, CDR2 SVGEGT. The CDR3 contains 14 residues. The V gene lost 2 bases and the J gene lost 6 bases, with 14 bases spanning the gap. CDR3 in DNA: TGTGCCAGCAGTTACCTTCGACTAGGAGGCGAGCAGTACTTC. Amino acids: CASSYLRLGGEQYF.

The chain carries TRBV12-3 or TRBV12-4 and TRBJ1-3; D gene ambiguous. The CDR3 consists of 15 residues. Trimming removed 5 bases from V and 0 bases from J, with 11 bases in between. The CDR3 DNA sequence: TGTGCCAGCAGTCCATCAGAGAACTCTGGAAACACCATATATTTT. Translating it yields CASSPSENSGNTIYF.

The chain employs TRBV29-1 and TRBJ2-7; D perhaps matches TRBD2 (5 bases). The CDR3 covers 15 residues. Looked up from germline, CDR1 is SQVTM and CDR2 is ANQGSEA. V lost 5 bases and J 2 bases, leaving 19 bases between the germline ends. This chain's CDR3 is CSVRTSKSSAYEQYF. The CDR3 DNA sequence: TGCAGCGTTCGCACCTCCAAGAGTAGCGCCTACGAGCAGTACTTC.

There are many counts of this clonotype. The CDR3 DNA follows: TGTGCCAGCAGTTATGCAGGCCATCTAAGGGCCAAAAACATTCAGTACTTC. It translates to CASSYAGHLRAKNIQYF. This rearrangement joins TRBV6-2 or TRBV6-3 to TRBJ2-4; no reliable D call. Germline loops: CDR1 MNHEY, CDR2 SVGEGT. The CDR3 has 17 amino acids. V shed 3 bases and J shed 1 base, with 16 bases lying between them.

Ten or more counts support this clonotype. This rearrangement joins TRBV18 to TRBJ1-1, with TRBD1 matching 7 bases. The CDR3 totals 14 residues. Unmatched junction bases numbered 6, after V lost 1 base and J lost 7 bases. Germline V gives CDR1 KGHSH, CDR2 LQKENI. Here the CDR3 DNA reads TGTGCCAGCTCACCACGGGAGGGGGCTATTGAAGCTTTCTTT. It specifies CASSPREGAIEAFF.

The genes are TRBV7-2 and TRBJ2-7, with D perhaps matching TRBD2 (6 bases). This CDR3 has 16 residues. From germline, CDR1 is SGHTA and CDR2 FQGNSA. Deletions cut 7 bases from V and 5 bases from J, with 24 bases between. The CDR3 DNA reads as TGTGCCAGCACCTTTGCCCCCCTCGGGGGAGGAAACGAGCAGTACTTC. It encodes CASTFAPLGGGNEQYF.

This clonotype was seen many times. The CDR3 bases are TGTGCCAGTAGTATTTCCGAGCGGTTGGCCAAAAACATTCAGTACTTC. Protein sequence: CASSISERLAKNIQYF. The chain uses TRBV19 and TRBJ2-4, with D perhaps TRBD2 (5 bases). There are 16 residues in the CDR3. Trimming took off 3 bases at V and 1 base at J, with 13 bases between the two ends. Germline CDR1 is LNHDA and CDR2 is SQIVND (reference sequence).

This clonotype appeared a single time. The CDR3 is CASSSWVPETQYF. In DNA, the CDR3 is TGTGCCAGCAGCTCGTGGGTCCCGGAGACCCAGTACTTC. The V call is TRBV7-2, the J call TRBJ2-5; the D is unclear. The CDR3 extends over 13 amino acids. From germline, CDR1 is SGHTA and CDR2 FQGNSA. V lost 4 bases and J lost 5, with 11 bases in between.

The sample holds many counts of this clonotype. V usage is TRBV18 and J usage is TRBJ1-2; TRBD1 is a possible D gene (6 bases). The germline gives CDR1 KGHSH, CDR2 LQKENI. This CDR3 is built from 14 residues. The V and J ends lost 0 bases and 5 bases respectively, with 10 bases between them. The CDR3 sequence is CASSPPTGLYGYTF. In DNA, the CDR3 is TGTGCCAGCTCACCACCAACAGGGTTATATGGCTACACCTTC.